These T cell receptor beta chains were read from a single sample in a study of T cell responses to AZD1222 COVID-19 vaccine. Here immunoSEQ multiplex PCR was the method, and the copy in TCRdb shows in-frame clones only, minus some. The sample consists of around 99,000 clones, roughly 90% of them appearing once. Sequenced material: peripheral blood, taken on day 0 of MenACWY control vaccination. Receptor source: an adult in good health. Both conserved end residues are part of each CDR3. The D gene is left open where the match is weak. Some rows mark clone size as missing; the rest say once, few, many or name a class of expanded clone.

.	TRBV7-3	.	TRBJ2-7	TGTGCCAGCAGCTTACAGGCGGCAGGGGTCTACGAGCAGTACTTC	CASSLQAAGVYEQYF
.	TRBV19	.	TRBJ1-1	TGTGCCAGTAGTATAGGCGGGGCCTACACTGAAGCTTTCTTT	CASSIGGAYTEAFF
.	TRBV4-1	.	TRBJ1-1	TGCGCCAGCAGCCAAGAGGGCGTGGCCGAAGCTTTCTTT	CASSQEGVAEAFF
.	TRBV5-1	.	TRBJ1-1	TGCGCCAGCAGCTTGGAGGCGGGATTGGGCACTGAAGCTTTCTTT	CASSLEAGLGTEAFF
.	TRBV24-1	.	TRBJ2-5	TGTGCCACCAGTGATTCAACGCGCGGGACCCAGTACTTC	CATSDSTRGTQYF
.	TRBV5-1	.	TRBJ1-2	TGCGCCAGCAGCTTCTCGGGCACATCCAACTATGGCTACACCTTC	CASSFSGTSNYGYTF
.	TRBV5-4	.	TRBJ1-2	TGTGCCAGCAGCAGGGATCTGCAGGGCCTGAACTATGGCTACACCTTC	CASSRDLQGLNYGYTF
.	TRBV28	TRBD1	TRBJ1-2	TGTGCCAGCAGTCCTTACCAGGGGGCCGGCTATGGCTACACCTTC	CASSPYQGAGYGYTF
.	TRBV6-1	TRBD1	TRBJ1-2	TGTGCCAGCAGTGAACGAGGACAGGGGGTTAATGGGAACTATGGCTACACCTTC	CASSERGQGVNGNYGYTF
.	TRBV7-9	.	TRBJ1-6	TGTGCCAGCAGCTTAAAGGAGGCGGCACCCCTCCACTTT	CASSLKEAAPLHF
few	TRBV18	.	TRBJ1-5	TGTGCCAGCTCCCCGGATGCGCGGAACAATCAGCCCCAGCATTTT	CASSPDARNNQPQHF
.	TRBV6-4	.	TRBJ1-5	TGTGCCAGCAGTGACTCCCCAGGGAGAAGGAATCAGCCCCAGCATTTT	CASSDSPGRRNQPQHF
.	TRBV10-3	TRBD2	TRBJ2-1	TGTGCCCCCCGACTAGCGGACTCCTACAATGAGCAGTTCTTC	CAPRLADSYNEQFF
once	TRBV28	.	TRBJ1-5	TGTGCAATCCGCCGCTATAGCAATCAGCCCCAGCATTTT	CAIRRYSNQPQHF
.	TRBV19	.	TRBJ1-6	TGTGCCAGTTCTATGGGACTGATAAATTCACCCCTCCACTTT	CASSMGLINSPLHF
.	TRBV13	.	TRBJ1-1	TGTGCCAGCAGCCTCTGGGCGAACACTGAAGCTTTCTTT	CASSLWANTEAFF
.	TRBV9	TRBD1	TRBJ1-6	TGTGCCAGCAGCGGGGGTCCCGGGACAGTGAATTCACCCCTCCACTTT	CASSGGPGTVNSPLHF
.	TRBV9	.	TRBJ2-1	TGTGCCAGCAGCCAAATAGTCGGGGGTGAGCAGTTCTTC	CASSQIVGGEQFF
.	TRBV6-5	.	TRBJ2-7	TGTGCCAGCAGTTCACGACAGGCCTCGAGCTCCTACGAGCAGTACTTC	CASSSRQASSSYEQYF
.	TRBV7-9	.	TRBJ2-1	TGTGCCAGCAGCTTAGGGTTAGGGCAGTTCTTC	CASSLGLGQFF
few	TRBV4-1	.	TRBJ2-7	TGCGCCAGCAGCCCGCAGACTAGTTACGAGCAGTACTTC	CASSPQTSYEQYF
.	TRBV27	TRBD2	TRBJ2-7	TGTGCCAGCAGTTCTCTTCCCCGACTAGCGGGGGACCCGCAGGTCTACGAGCAGTACTTC	CASSSLPRLAGDPQVYEQYF
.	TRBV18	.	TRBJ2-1	TGTGCCAGCTCACCAGATTCGGGCAGCAATTGGCAGTTCTTC	CASSPDSGSNWQFF
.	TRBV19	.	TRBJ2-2	TGTGCCAGTAGTATAGGAGGGCTCACCGGGGAGCTGTTTTTT	CASSIGGLTGELFF
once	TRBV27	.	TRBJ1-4	TGTGCCAGCAGTTCATATAACAGGGCCGGTAATGAAAAACTGTTTTTT	CASSSYNRAGNEKLFF
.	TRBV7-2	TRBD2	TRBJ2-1	TGTGCCAGCAGCCTAGCGGTTGGCCCCTACAATGAGCAGTTCTTC	CASSLAVGPYNEQFF
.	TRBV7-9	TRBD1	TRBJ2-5	TGTGCCAGCAGCTTAGCGAGACAGGGGGCGGGAGAGACCCAGTACTTC	CASSLARQGAGETQYF
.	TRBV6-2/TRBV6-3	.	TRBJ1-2	TGTGCCAGCAGCCTCAGGGCCTCCTACTATGGCTACACCTTC	CASSLRASYYGYTF
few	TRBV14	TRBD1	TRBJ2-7	TGTGCCAGCAGCCCATACCGGGACAGGGAATACGAGCAGTACTTC	CASSPYRDREYEQYF
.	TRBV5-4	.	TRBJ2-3	TGTGCCAGCAGCTTGGCCGGGGCACGCACAGATACGCAGTATTTT	CASSLAGARTDTQYF
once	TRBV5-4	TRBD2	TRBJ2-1	TGTGCCAGCAGCTTGGCCGGGGGGGGCTCCGTCGCCTACAATGAGCAGTTCTTC	CASSLAGGGSVAYNEQFF
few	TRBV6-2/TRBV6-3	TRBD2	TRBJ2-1	TGTGCCAGCAGCCTCGGACTAGCGGGAGTTTTAGGGTCCTACAATGAGCAGTTCTTC	CASSLGLAGVLGSYNEQFF
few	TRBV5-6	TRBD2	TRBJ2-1	TGTGCCAGCAGCCTGGGGACTAGCGGGCACTACAATGAGCAGTTCTTC	CASSLGTSGHYNEQFF
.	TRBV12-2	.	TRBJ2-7	TGTGCAAGTCGCTTAAGAGGTGCCAGGAGCTCCTACGAGCAGTACTTC	CASRLRGARSSYEQYF
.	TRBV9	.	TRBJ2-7	TGTGCCAGCAGCGTAGGAGGAGGCGGCACTGCCTACGAGCAGTACTTC	CASSVGGGGTAYEQYF
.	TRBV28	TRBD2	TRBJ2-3	TGTGCCAGCAGTTCCCAGCGGGAGGGCCTTTTGATGTTGGGAGATACGCAGTATTTT	CASSSQREGLLMLGDTQYF
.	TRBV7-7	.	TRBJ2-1	TGTGCTAGCAGCATCAGCGGGCGCGAGCAGTTCTTC	CASSISGREQFF
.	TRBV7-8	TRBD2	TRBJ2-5	TGTGCCAGCAGCGGCCAGAGCGGGGGTGAGACCCAGTACTTC	CASSGQSGGETQYF
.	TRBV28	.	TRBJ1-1	TGTGCCAGCAGTGGGCCGGGGGCCGACACTGAAGCTTTCTTT	CASSGPGADTEAFF
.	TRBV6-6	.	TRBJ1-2	TGTGCCAGCAGTTGGCCCGCTGGGTCGAGTGGTGGCTACACCTTC	CASSWPAGSSGGYTF
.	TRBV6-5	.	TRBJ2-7	TGTGCCAGCAGTTACTCGGGTCAGGGCCTCCCCTACGAGCAGTACTTC	CASSYSGQGLPYEQYF
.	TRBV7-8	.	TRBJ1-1	TGTGCCAGTTCAGTCGGGAACACTGAAGCTTTCTTT	CASSVGNTEAFF
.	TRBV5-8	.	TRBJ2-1	TGTGCCAGCAGCTTGTCCGATGAGCAGTTCTTC	CASSLSDEQFF
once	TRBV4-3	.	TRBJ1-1	TGCGCCAGCAGCTACACCCGGGGAGCTGAAGCTTTCTTT	CASSYTRGAEAFF
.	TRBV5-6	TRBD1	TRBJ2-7	TGTGCCAGCAGCCCTCGACAGGGATCCTACGAGCAGTACTTC	CASSPRQGSYEQYF
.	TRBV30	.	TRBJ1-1	TGTGCCTGGACTACCGGATTTAACACTGAAGCTTTCTTT	CAWTTGFNTEAFF
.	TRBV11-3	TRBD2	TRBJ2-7	TGTGCCAGCAGCTTAGATCTGCGGGAGCCGCAGTACTTC	CASSLDLREPQYF
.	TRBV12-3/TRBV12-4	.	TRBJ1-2	TGTGCCAGCAGTACGGGGCTCGGTGGCTACACCTTC	CASSTGLGGYTF
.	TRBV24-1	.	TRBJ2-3	TGTGCCACCAGTGCCAGATCCGCCCACACAGATACGCAGTATTTT	CATSARSAHTDTQYF
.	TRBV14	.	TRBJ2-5	TGTGCCAGCAGCGTAGGGCCGGGACTGGAAGAGACCCAGTACTTC	CASSVGPGLEETQYF